Listed below are T cell receptor beta chains from one sample, sequenced in a study of blood T cell repertoires in COVID-19. TCRdb's copy holds only in-frame clones and misses some; the assay was immunoSEQ multiplex PCR. The repertoire holds around 130,000 clones, with less than 85% as singletons. The sample comprised peripheral blood. These receptors all come from a woman aged 55-70 years with acute or convalescent COVID-19. CDR3s include the opening cysteine and the closing phenylalanine or tryptophan. A D gene is named only where the DNA matches it firmly. Part of the rows lack a size; the others show once, few, many or a class for expanded clones.

TRBJ1-2,TRBD1,.,TRBV5-4,CASSPDRSTYGYTF,TGTGCCAGCAGCCCGGACAGGTCGACCTATGGCTACACCTTC
TRBJ1-2,TRBD1,.,TRBV7-6,CASSSGQGSVYGYTF,TGTGCCAGCAGCTCTGGACAGGGTTCGGTCTATGGCTACACCTTC
TRBJ1-2,TRBD1,.,TRBV29-1,CSVFDRGYGYTF,TGCAGCGTCTTCGACAGGGGCTATGGCTACACCTTC
TRBJ2-1,.,.,TRBV2,CASSYYNEQFF,TGTGCCAGCAGTTACTACAATGAGCAGTTCTTC
TRBJ1-1,TRBD1,.,TRBV5-1,CASSLPTPGTGPMNTEAFF,TGCGCCAGCAGCTTGCCCACCCCCGGGACAGGGCCGATGAACACTGAAGCTTTCTTT
TRBJ1-4,.,.,TRBV24-1,CATSDAIPGSQNEKLFF,TGTGCCACCAGTGATGCGATACCCGGGTCCCAAAATGAAAAACTGTTTTTT
TRBJ1-1,.,.,TRBV7-9,CASSFRSGGGNTEAFF,TGTGCCAGCAGCTTTCGGTCGGGGGGCGGTAACACTGAAGCTTTCTTT
TRBJ2-7,.,.,TRBV19,CASSPIQGDEQYF,TGTGCCAGTAGTCCAATACAGGGAGACGAGCAGTACTTC
TRBJ1-2,TRBD1,.,TRBV19,CASSLRGGTAYGYTF,TGTGCCAGTAGTCTACGGGGCGGGACAGCCTATGGCTACACCTTC
TRBJ1-1,.,few,TRBV5-6,CASSLQAEAFF,TGTGCCAGCAGCTTGCAGGCTGAAGCTTTCTTT
TRBJ1-2,TRBD1,.,TRBV11-2,CASSSLGQEINYGYTF,TGTGCCAGCAGCTCACTGGGACAGGAGATAAACTATGGCTACACCTTC
TRBJ2-3,.,.,TRBV7-6,CASRPQGTDTQYF,TGTGCCAGCAGACCACAGGGCACAGATACGCAGTATTTT
TRBJ1-6,.,.,TRBV6-5,CATLGGLGSPLHF,TGTGCCACCCTCGGGGGTCTCGGTTCACCCCTCCACTTT
TRBJ1-1,.,once,TRBV28,CASSDTAGEAFF,TGTGCCAGCAGTGACACGGCAGGCGAAGCTTTCTTT
TRBJ1-1,TRBD1,.,TRBV18,CASSEGQGNTEAFF,TGTGCCAGCTCAGAGGGACAGGGTAACACTGAAGCTTTCTTT
TRBJ1-2,.,.,TRBV3-1/TRBV3-2,CASSQHIYGYTF,TGTGCCAGCAGCCAACACATCTATGGCTACACCTTC
TRBJ1-2,.,.,TRBV21-1,CASSKDPRRRGYTF,TGTGCCAGCAGCAAAGACCCACGGAGACGTGGCTACACCTTC
TRBJ1-3,.,.,TRBV7-3,CASTSKPSGNTIYF,TGTGCCAGCACCTCTAAGCCCTCTGGAAACACCATATATTTT
TRBJ1-5,TRBD1,.,TRBV28,CASSSDNLDRGDQPQHF,TGTGCCAGCAGTTCGGATAATTTAGACAGGGGAGATCAGCCCCAGCATTTT
TRBJ1-2,.,.,TRBV4-1,CASSQDFALEGMYGYTF,TGCGCCAGCAGCCAAGATTTTGCACTCGAGGGAATGTATGGCTACACCTTC
TRBJ2-7,.,.,TRBV24-1,CATSDGAHTGIVVYEQYF,TGTGCCACCAGTGATGGGGCCCACACAGGGATCGTCGTCTACGAGCAGTACTTC
TRBJ1-1,TRBD1,.,TRBV4-1,CASSPQLRQGTHEAFF,TGCGCCAGCAGCCCCCAACTTAGACAGGGGACTCATGAAGCTTTCTTT
TRBJ1-5,.,once,TRBV19,CASSIDIRSPGANGNQPQHF,TGTGCCAGTAGTATAGACATCCGTTCACCCGGAGCAAACGGCAATCAGCCCCAGCATTTT
TRBJ1-2,.,.,TRBV19,CASFPRAGANYGYTF,TGTGCCTCTTTCCCGCGGGCAGGGGCTAACTATGGCTACACCTTC